Each of the 12 T cell receptor beta chains below was sequenced from the same sample in a study of CD8 T cells in ankylosing spondylitis. Each CDR3 protein is one row after TCRdb ran MiXCR on the 5' RACE reads. The table shows a few hundred thousand distinct CDR3 sequences, with about 10% occurring only once. Specimen: blood, either unsorted or a sorted T cell fraction (not recorded which). The receptors derive from a male donor with ankylosing spondylitis or in good health (not recorded which).

The sample holds many counts of this clonotype. The CDR3 DNA reads TGTGCCAGCAGCTCCCCCTCGAGAGCTAACACTGAAGCTTTCTTT. Amino acids: CASSSPSRANTEAFF. The chain joins TRBV3-1 to TRBJ1-1, with D unclear. The V gene's germline CDR1 is LGHDT and CDR2 YNNKEL (reference sequence). The V and J ends lost 5 bases and 2 bases respectively, with 15 bases between them. This CDR3 is 15 amino acids long.

The table lists this clonotype with many counts. The chain joins TRBV20-1 to TRBJ1-1; D ambiguous. The CDR3 contains 11 residues. CDR1 is DFQATT and CDR2 is SNEGSKA in the germline V gene (reference sequence). The CDR3 DNA is TGCGGGGAGGAGGGTGACACTGAAGCTTTCTTT. Encoded protein: CGEEGDTEAFF.

Details on this clonotype: A much larger clone lies one base from this, so it may be a read error. The chain combines TRBV5-1 with TRBJ2-5, with D unresolved. Germline CDR1 and CDR2: SGHRS and YFSETQ. This CDR3 spans 14 amino acids. The CDR3 region is CANSLGLMPETQYF. DNA of the CDR3: TGCGCCAACAGCTTAGGCCTCATGCCAGAGACCCAGTACTTC. The whole variable domain, filled in from reference TRBV5-1 and TRBJ2-5, reads KAGVTQTPRYLIKTRGQQVTLSCSPISGHRSVSWYQQTPGQGLQFLFEYFSETQRNKGNFPGRFSGRQFSNSRSEMNVSTLELGDSALYLCANSLGLMPETQYFGPGTRLLVL.

This clonotype was detected ten times or more. The chain is built from TRBV2 and TRBJ1-2, with TRBD1 matching over 7 bases. V lost 6 bases, J lost 3 bases, and 13 bases stayed unmatched. Germline V gene sequence: CDR1 SNHLY, CDR2 FYNNEI. The CDR3 consists of 16 residues. The CDR3 DNA sequence: TGTGCCAGCAGAGACGGGACAGCTTCATACCACTATGGCTACACCTTC. Protein product: CASRDGTASYHYGYTF.

This clonotype appeared a few times. J is TRBJ1-4 and V is TRBV3-1; no clear D gene. The germline CDR1 and CDR2 sequences are LGHDT and YNNKEL (reference sequence). The CDR3 length is 14 residues. V was trimmed by 0 bases and J by 8 bases, leaving 10 bases between them. In DNA form, the CDR3 reads TGTGCCAGCAGCCAAGAGCTCGGGAACGAAAAACTGTTTTTT. Its protein is CASSQELGNEKLFF. The whole variable domain, remainder taken from reference TRBV3-1 and TRBJ1-4, is DTAVSQTPKYLVTQMGNDKSIKCEQNLGHDTMYWYKQDSKKFLKIMFSYNNKELIINETVPNRFSPKSPDKAHLNLHINSLELGDSAVYFCASSQELGNEKLFFGSGTQLSVL.

This clonotype has ten or more counts. This chain connects TRBV24-1 to TRBJ1-4; no definite D call. Germline CDR1 and CDR2: KGHDR and SFDVKD. The CDR3 sequence is 13 residues long. V lost 1 base to trimming and J lost 10 bases, with 9 bases between them. The CDR3, as DNA: TGTGCCACCAGTGATTTCGTCACCGGAAAACTGTTTTTT. Translation: CATSDFVTGKLFF.

Details on this clonotype: This may arise from a read error, as a much more abundant clone is one base away. This rearrangement joins TRBV29-1 to TRBJ2-7; 7 bases are shared with TRBD1. The CDR3 spans 12 residues. Germline values: CDR1 SQVTM, CDR2 ANQGSEA. The CDR3 bases are TGCGGCGGGCGACAGGGTTCCTACGAGCAGTACTTC. Translation: CGGRQGSYEQYF.

This clonotype was detected ten times or more. This rearrangement joins TRBV5-1 to TRBJ1-1; D is perhaps TRBD1 (5 bases). This CDR3 region has 16 residues. In germline, CDR1 is SGHRS, CDR2 YFSETQ. Between the trimmed V and J ends, which lost 4 bases and 4 bases, there was a span of 20 bases. The CDR3 DNA sequence: TGCGCCAGCAGCAACGGACACAAGGAGGGAGCCACTGAAGCTTTCTTT. It codes for CASSNGHKEGATEAFF.

This clonotype was found many times. The V call is TRBV29-1, the J call TRBJ2-5, with D possibly TRBD2 on 6 matching bases. From germline, CDR1 is SQVTM and CDR2 ANQGSEA. With 3 bases removed from V and 7 bases from J, the gap between germline ends came to 12 bases. The CDR3 totals 12 residues. Written as DNA, the CDR3 is TGCAGCGTTGATGGCGGGGTTGGGACCCAGTACTTC. As protein: CSVDGGVGTQYF.

The V gene is TRBV4-2, the J gene TRBJ2-5, with 8 bases that match TRBD2. The CDR3 is 16 residues long. CDR1 and CDR2 (germline): LGHNA, YNFKEQ. V lost 4 bases and J lost 0; bases outside the gene matches: 7. The CDR3 region is CASSPGLEGHQETQYF. The DNA of the CDR3 is TGTGCCAGCAGCCCGGGACTAGAGGGGCACCAAGAGACCCAGTACTTC.

This clonotype was detected ten times or more. The chain has TRBV20-1 and TRBJ1-2; no firm D call. Germline assignment: CDR1 DFQATT and CDR2 SNEGSKA (reference sequence). This CDR3 contains 12 residues. Deletions cut 6 bases from V and 0 bases from J, with 8 bases between. CDR3 coding DNA: TGCAGTGCCCGGTCCCCTAACTATGGCTACACCTTC. Protein product: CSARSPNYGYTF.

The rearrangement links TRBV12-3 or TRBV12-4 to TRBJ2-3; the D call may be TRBD1 or TRBD2 (6 bases each). Trimming removed 5 bases at V and 5 bases at J, with 11 bases between. The CDR3 spans 13 residues. CDR3 in DNA: TGTGCCAGCAGTAGGGGGGCAGTAGATACGCAGTATTTT. Its translation: CASSRGAVDTQYF.